These 22 T cell receptor beta chains share one sample of origin, sequenced in a study of blood T cell repertoires in COVID-19. Sequencing used immunoSEQ multiplex PCR; TCRdb keeps in-frame clones, though not all of them. There are roughly 140,000 clones in the sample; about nine tenths occur only once, and approximately 10% lies in the top ten. Source material: peripheral blood. The receptors shown here come from a man aged 45-65 years with active or convalescent COVID-19.

This clone was seen only once. This chain uses TRBV24-1 with TRBJ1-1, with D tentatively TRBD1 (6 bases). CDR1 and CDR2 (germline): KGHDR, SFDVKD. The V and J ends lost 5 bases and 8 bases respectively, with 14 bases between them. The CDR3 length is 13 residues. The CDR3 region has the DNA TGTGCCACCAGTGGTACTACAGGGCCCGAAGCTTTCTTT. Translated, it gives CATSGTTGPEAFF.

The chain is built from TRBV28 and TRBJ1-4; 9 positions match TRBD1. In germline, CDR1 is MDHEN, CDR2 SYDVKM. The CDR3 spans 16 residues. With 7 bases clipped from V and 2 bases from J, the junction kept 8 bases outside the gene matches. The CDR3: CASTAGQGWTNEKLFF. CDR3 coding DNA: TGTGCCAGCACGGCAGGACAGGGGTGGACTAATGAAAAACTGTTTTTT.

The chain has TRBV15 and TRBJ1-5; 8 nucleotides match TRBD1. From germline, CDR1 is LNHNV and CDR2 YYDKDF (reference sequence). This CDR3 is 16 amino acids long. After removal of 2 bases from V and 6 bases from J, the junction contained 9 bases not matched to a gene. The CDR3 DNA reads as TGTGCCACCAGCAGAAGAGCTTGGACAGGGACTCAGCCCCAGCATTTT. Protein: CATSRRAWTGTQPQHF. The full variable domain, with the rest looked up from reference TRBV15 and TRBJ1-5, is DAMVIQNPRYQVTQFGKPVTLSCSQTLNHNVMYWYQQKSSQAPKLLFHYYDKDFNNEADTPDNFQSRRPNTSFCFLDIRSPGLGDTAMYLCATSRRAWTGTQPQHFGDGTRLSIL.

The V call is TRBV30, the J call TRBJ2-3; 11 positions match TRBD2. The CDR3 contains 14 residues. Per germline, CDR1 GTSNPN and CDR2 SVGIG (reference sequence). The V gene end was trimmed by 3 bases and the J gene end by 5 bases; junction bases not matched to a gene: 4. The CDR3 protein is CAWSPGLAVDTQYF. CDR3 nucleotide sequence: TGTGCCTGGAGCCCGGGACTAGCGGTAGATACGCAGTATTTT.

The CDR3 sequence is CASGGQENEKLFF. The CDR3 DNA reads TGTGCCAGCGGGGGACAGGAGAATGAAAAACTGTTTTTT. This chain connects TRBV12-3 or TRBV12-4 to TRBJ1-4; TRBD1 agrees at 8 bases. CDR3 length equals 13 residues. J gave up 5 bases and V 8 bases, and 4 bases lay outside the gene matches.

The rearrangement links TRBV7-9 to TRBJ1-6; TRBD1 matches at 9 bases. The junction had 12 bases not matched to a gene; V was cut back by 6 bases and J by 0 bases. Germline loops: CDR1 SEHNR, CDR2 FQNEAQ (reference sequence). The length of the CDR3 is 19 residues. CDR3: CASSLFRTGVHSYNSPLHF. The CDR3 bases are TGTGCCAGCAGTTTATTCCGGACAGGGGTACACTCCTATAATTCACCCCTCCACTTT.

This clone was seen many times. The gene calls are TRBV7-8 and TRBJ2-7, with D possibly matching TRBD1 (7 bases). V was trimmed by 1 base and J by 6 bases, leaving 10 bases between them. There are 13 residues in the CDR3. The V gene's germline CDR1 is SGHVS and CDR2 FQNEAQ. This CDR3 is CASSLGQGGEQYF. CDR3 DNA sequence: TGTGCCAGCAGCTTAGGGCAGGGGGGCGAGCAGTACTTC.

The CDR3 DNA follows: TGCGCCAGCAGCTTGAACAGGGGCACCGGGGAGCTGTTTTTT. It specifies CASSLNRGTGELFF. The V gene is TRBV5-1, the J gene TRBJ2-2, with 7 bases that match TRBD1. V was pared by 1 base and J by 4 bases, with 1 base of the junction left unmatched. Per germline, CDR1 SGHRS and CDR2 YFSETQ. CDR3 size: 14 residues.

This chain uses TRBV29-1 with TRBJ1-3; maybe TRBD1 (6 bases). This CDR3 is built from 14 residues. Trimming shortened V by 4 bases and J by 6 bases, and 16 bases separated the two germline ends. Per the germline V gene, CDR1 is SQVTM and CDR2 is ANQGSEA. CDR3 nucleotides: TGCAGCGTTGTCTTTTCAGGGGCGATAAACACCATATATTTT. Protein sequence: CSVVFSGAINTIYF.

The genes are TRBV18 and TRBJ2-2, with D tentatively TRBD1 (7 bases). Germline V CDR1 and CDR2: KGHSH, LQKENI. Trimming removed 6 bases from V and 6 bases from J, with 17 bases in between. There are 15 residues in the CDR3. CDR3 sequence reads: CASSTRRGRSGELFF. In nucleotides, the CDR3 is TGTGCCAGCTCGACCCGGAGGGGGCGATCCGGGGAGCTGTTTTTT.

The chain has TRBV10-3 and TRBJ2-7, with 8 bases that match TRBD2. CDR1 and CDR2 (germline): ENHRY, SYGVKD. With 2 bases clipped from V and 5 bases from J, the junction kept 8 bases outside the gene matches. The CDR3 length is 15 residues. For the CDR3, the DNA is TGTGCCATCAGTGAGCCCGGGACTAGGGGCCACGAGCAGTACTTC. Translating gives CAISEPGTRGHEQYF.

This clone was seen only once. This rearrangement joins TRBV7-9 to TRBJ2-3; no firm D call. Germline CDR1 reads SEHNR; CDR2 reads FQNEAQ (reference sequence). There are 14 residues in the CDR3. Trimming cost V 0 bases and J 1 base, with 5 bases left between them. This CDR3 is CASSLAQGTDTQYF. CDR3 nucleotides: TGTGCCAGCAGCTTAGCCCAGGGCACAGATACGCAGTATTTT.

The chain is built from TRBV9 and TRBJ1-4; D may be TRBD1 (6 bases). The CDR3 sequence is 15 residues long. The V end lost 2 bases, the J end lost 0 bases, and 8 bases lay between the germline ends. Germline assignment: CDR1 SGDLS and CDR2 YYNGEE. Written as DNA, the CDR3 is TGTGCCAGCAGCGTGGGGGCAGCAACTAATGAAAAACTGTTTTTT. It encodes CASSVGAATNEKLFF.

The chain combines TRBV27 with TRBJ2-5; 10 bases fit TRBD2. This CDR3 is 16 amino acids long. Trimming at V came to 0 bases and at J to 4 bases, leaving 5 bases not matched to a gene. Germline V gives CDR1 MNHEY, CDR2 SMNVEV (reference sequence). The CDR3 DNA reads TGTGCCAGCAGTTTATCGCCTAGCGGGAGTTTAGAGACCCAGTACTTC. Translation gives CASSLSPSGSLETQYF.

Points on this clone: This sample includes further DNA sequences coding for the same CDR3. The V gene is TRBV6-6, the J gene TRBJ1-4; D gene uncertain. Germline assignment: CDR1 MNHNY and CDR2 SVGAGI (reference sequence). CDR3 length: 12 residues. With 0 bases removed from V and 7 bases from J, the gap between germline ends came to 3 bases. The CDR3 region has the DNA TGTGCCAGCAGTTACTCCGGTGAAAAACTGTTTTTT. This gives the protein CASSYSGEKLFF.

V usage is TRBV15 and J usage is TRBJ2-3, with 9 bases aligning to TRBD1. With V trimmed by 2 bases and J by 0 bases, 0 bases remained unmatched. CDR3 size: 15 residues. Germline CDR1 is LNHNV and CDR2 is YYDKDF (reference sequence). The CDR3 DNA reads TGTGCCACCAGCAGAACAGGGGGCAGCACAGATACGCAGTATTTT. Amino acid sequence: CATSRTGGSTDTQYF.

The table lists this clone with a count of one. V usage is TRBV28 and J usage is TRBJ1-2; 10 nucleotides line up with TRBD1. This CDR3 has 13 amino acids. Germline loops: CDR1 MDHEN, CDR2 SYDVKM. V lost 6 bases, J lost 3 bases, and 1 base stayed unmatched. CDR3 loop: CASSGQGDYGYTF. As DNA, the CDR3 is TGTGCCAGCAGCGGACAGGGGGACTATGGCTACACCTTC.

This sequence joins TRBV6-2 or TRBV6-3 and TRBJ2-3; a possible D gene is TRBD1 (5 bases). CDR3 size: 14 residues. V lost 6 bases, J lost 0 bases, and 10 bases lay in between. Germline loops: CDR1 MNHEY, CDR2 SVGEGT. CDR3 amino acids: CASSLDKSTDTQYF. The CDR3 nucleotides are TGTGCCAGCAGCCTGGACAAAAGCACAGATACGCAGTATTTT.

V usage is TRBV28 and J usage is TRBJ1-5; the D gene is possibly TRBD1 (5 bases). This CDR3 comprises 15 residues. Trimming cost V 7 bases and J 1 base, with 14 bases left between them. In germline, CDR1 is MDHEN, CDR2 SYDVKM. The CDR3 DNA sequence: TGTGCCAGCAAAGACAGCCAAAAAAGCAATCAGCCCCAGCATTTT. This encodes CASKDSQKSNQPQHF.

This clone was seen only a few times. The CDR3 region has the DNA TGTGCCAGCAGCTTAGCCAGGCCGGCTAGCGGACGCACAGATACGCAGTATTTT. Amino acid sequence: CASSLARPASGRTDTQYF. The chain uses TRBV7-9 and TRBJ2-3, with 7 bases aligning to TRBD2. This CDR3 region has 18 residues. The ends lost 0 bases at V and 1 base at J; junction bases unmatched: 10. Germline CDR1 is SEHNR and CDR2 is FQNEAQ (reference sequence).

The V gene is TRBV27, the J gene TRBJ1-2, with TRBD1 matching over 7 bases. The CDR3 is 13 residues long. V trimming: 6 bases; J trimming: 7 bases; junction bases outside the gene matches: 8. Germline CDR1 and CDR2: MNHEY and SMNVEV (reference sequence). The CDR3, as DNA: TGTGCCAGCAGCTACGACAGGGTGGGTGGCTACACCTTC. This gives the protein CASSYDRVGGYTF.

This chain uses TRBV10-3 with TRBJ1-5; possible D gene TRBD1, 5 bases. This CDR3 comprises 15 residues. Germline CDR1 ENHRY, CDR2 SYGVKD. Trimming took off 2 bases at V and 1 base at J, with 9 bases between the two ends. As DNA, the CDR3 is TGTGCCATCAGTGAGGAACAGGCCAGCAATCAGCCCCAGCATTTT. Its protein product is CAISEEQASNQPQHF.